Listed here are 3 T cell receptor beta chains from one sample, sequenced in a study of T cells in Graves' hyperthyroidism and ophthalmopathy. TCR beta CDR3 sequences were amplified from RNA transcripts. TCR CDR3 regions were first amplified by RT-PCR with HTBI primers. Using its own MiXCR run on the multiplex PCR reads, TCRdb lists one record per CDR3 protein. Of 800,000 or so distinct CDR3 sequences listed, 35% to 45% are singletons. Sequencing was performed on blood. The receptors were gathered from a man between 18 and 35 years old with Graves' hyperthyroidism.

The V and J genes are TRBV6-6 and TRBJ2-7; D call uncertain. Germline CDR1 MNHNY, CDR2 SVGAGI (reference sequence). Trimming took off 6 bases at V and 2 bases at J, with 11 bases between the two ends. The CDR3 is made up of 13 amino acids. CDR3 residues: CASSEVEAYEQYF. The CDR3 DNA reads TGTGCCAGCAGCGAAGTAGAGGCCTACGAGCAGTACTTC.

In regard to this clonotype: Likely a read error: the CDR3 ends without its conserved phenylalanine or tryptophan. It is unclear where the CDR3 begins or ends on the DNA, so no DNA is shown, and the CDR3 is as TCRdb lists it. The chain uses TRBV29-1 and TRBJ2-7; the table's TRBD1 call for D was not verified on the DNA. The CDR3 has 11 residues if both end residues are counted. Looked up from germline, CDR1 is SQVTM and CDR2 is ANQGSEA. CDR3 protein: CSGGRGGDSNT.

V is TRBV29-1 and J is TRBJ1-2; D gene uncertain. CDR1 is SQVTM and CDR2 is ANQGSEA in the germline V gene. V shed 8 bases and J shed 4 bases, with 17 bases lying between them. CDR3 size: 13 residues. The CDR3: CSLDRGEGYGYTF. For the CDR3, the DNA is TGCAGCTTGGATCGGGGAGAGGGCTATGGCTACACCTTC.